The text below deals with one T cell receptor (beta chain). The antigen remains undetermined. The assay was immunoSEQ multiplex PCR, and TCRdb's table has in-frame clones only and misses some. The table lists 60,000 to 90,000 clones, about 90% of them singletons. This sample was included in a study of graft-versus-host responses after intestinal transplantation. Study-level background: The study gave all recipients anti-thymocyte globulin induction, then tacrolimus and steroids for roughly 3 years. Study results and caveats: Clonal ratios of graft-versus-host to host-versus-graft in allografts were high for patients exhibiting graft-donor T cell macrochimerism.

The starting material was unstimulated CD8+ T cells sorted from spleen or lymph node cells, obtained before intestinal transplant. The origin of this receptor is a human donor who received an intestinal transplant.

The CDR3 region is CASSSQKIAGGGQETQYF. The CDR3 nucleotides are TGTGCCAGCAGCTCACAAAAAATAGCGGGGGGCGGTCAAGAGACCCAGTACTTC. The chain carries TRBV7-3 and TRBJ2-5; 10 positions agree with TRBD2. CDR3 length: 18 residues. Trimming removed 4 bases from V and 2 bases from J; junction bases left unmatched: 13. In germline, CDR1 is SGHTA, CDR2 FQGTGA.